Detailed here is one T cell receptor (beta chain). Its antigen is unknown. PCR primers comprised 60 Vbeta and 13 Jbeta primers. Clones were sequenced by immunoSEQ multiplex PCR, and TCRdb holds only the in-frame ones, with some missing. The repertoire includes about 260,000 clones, approximately 84% of them detected once, and approximately 2% sits in the top ten. The length of the CDR3 is 16 residues. Unmatched junction bases numbered 6, after V lost 0 bases and J lost 5 bases. Germline lookup yields CDR1 SGHDT and CDR2 YYEEEE. The data stem from a study of cytomegalovirus exposure and HLA in healthy donors. As for the study in general: In an earlier analysis, some 110 million unique TCR beta sequences were found from approximately 170 million T cells. Study results and limitations: Immune exposure data for these donors was limited to CMV serostatus.

The receptor's source is a woman aged 40 to 50 in good health and CMV-seropositive. The chain has TRBV5-6 and TRBJ2-7; 12 nucleotides agree with TRBD1. The sample consisted of PBMCs. CDR3 loop: CASSLVLGQGAHEQYF. The CDR3 DNA reads TGTGCCAGCAGCTTGGTTCTGGGACAGGGGGCCCACGAGCAGTACTTC.